What follows is one T cell receptor (beta chain) and its context. Its antigen remains unknown. This sample is part of a study of T cell responses to AZD1222 COVID-19 vaccine. Overall study results and limits: Vaccine-associated CD4 TCRs ranged over spike, dominating at 160-218 and 743-854. Increases in Spike-specific TCR breadth and depth were seen after two AZD1222 doses. In the spike-specific TCR repertoire, nearly half reportedly target unmutated variant regions.

Using immunoSEQ multiplex PCR, the repertoire was profiled, and TCRdb retains in-frame clones only, with some absent. The data hold more than 140,000 clones, with approximately 90% observed a single time. This CDR3 region has 15 residues. Germline CDR1 and CDR2: LNHDA and SQIVND (reference sequence). The V and J ends lost 5 bases and 4 bases, in that order; junction bases with no gene match: 9. This clonotype was sampled from an adult in good health. The chain employs TRBV19 and TRBJ1-1; 8 bases fit TRBD1. The material sequenced was peripheral blood, taken on day 0 of AZD1222 vaccination. CDR3 amino acids: CASSRAGGFGTEAFF. In DNA, the CDR3 is TGTGCCAGTAGTCGGGCAGGGGGCTTCGGCACTGAAGCTTTCTTT.